The 4 T cell receptor beta chains presented below share a single source sample, sequenced in a study of shared clonotypes between healthy human individuals. Generated by immunoSEQ multiplex PCR, the TCRdb table keeps only in-frame clones and is missing some. The sample shows millions of clones, roughly 91% of them seen only once. Cells designated naive CD8 were CD45RO-negative and were positively selected for CCR7, with terminally differentiated effector memory CD45RA+ cells excluded. The sequencing input was naive CD8+ T cells from PBMCs. The receptors were sampled from a man aged 18 to 30 in good health. Some clones in this sample may be carry-over from other donors' samples.

J is TRBJ1-2 and V is TRBV7-9; 9 bases agree with TRBD1. V gave up 2 bases and J gave up 3 bases; unmatched junction bases: 10. Germline V gene data show CDR1 as SEHNR and CDR2 as FQNEAQ (reference sequence). The CDR3 spans 17 residues. The CDR3 protein is CASSLTGTGYIYYGYTF. The CDR3 bases are TGTGCCAGCAGCTTAACTGGGACAGGGTACATCTACTATGGCTACACCTTC. Looking up the rest from reference TRBV7-9 and TRBJ1-2 gives the full variable domain: DTGVSQNPRHKITKRGQNVTFRCDPISEHNRLYWYRQTLGQGPEFLTYFQNEAQLEKSRLLSDRFSAERPKGSFSTLEIQRTEQGDSAMYLCASSLTGTGYIYYGYTFGSGTRLTVV.

The chain uses TRBV19 and TRBJ2-7, with D possibly matching TRBD2 (6 bases). Germline V gene sequence: CDR1 LNHDA, CDR2 SQIVND (reference sequence). CDR3 size: 15 residues. V gave up 5 bases and J gave up 1 base, with 15 bases separating them. Here the CDR3 reads CASSPRGGKSYEQYF. In DNA form, the CDR3 reads TGTGCCAGTAGTCCCCGCGGCGGGAAATCCTACGAGCAGTACTTC.

The chain joins TRBV9 to TRBJ2-7, with D possibly being TRBD1 or TRBD2 (5 bases each). V was clipped by 4 bases and J by 2 bases, with 13 bases between them. This CDR3 comprises 14 residues. Per the germline V gene, CDR1 is SGDLS and CDR2 is YYNGEE. This CDR3 reads CASSPHQGPYEQYF. The CDR3 DNA follows: TGTGCCAGCAGCCCCCACCAGGGACCCTACGAGCAGTACTTC. The full variable domain, completed using reference TRBV9 and TRBJ2-7, is DSGVTQTPKHLITATGQRVTLRCSPRSGDLSVYWYQQSLDQGLQFLIQYYNGEERAKGNILERFSAQQFPDLHSELNLSSLELGDSALYFCASSPHQGPYEQYFGPGTRLTVT.

The rearrangement joins TRBV6-1 to TRBJ1-1, with a tentative D call TRBD1 (5 bases). The CDR3 runs 14 residues. Trimming shortened V by 6 bases and J by 1 base, and 12 bases separated the two germline ends. Germline lookup yields CDR1 MNHNS and CDR2 SASEGT. The CDR3 bases are TGTGCCAGCAGAGACAGACAAAGGAACACTGAAGCTTTCTTT. Translated: CASRDRQRNTEAFF.